The subject of this entry is one TCR beta chain. The entry originates in a study of beta chain features in type 1 diabetes. Sequenced material consisted of expressed TCRB transcripts (all of the isolated RNA was reverse transcribed). Produced via immunoSEQ multiplex PCR; TCRdb's table is partial and in-frame only. The sample yields approximately 110,000 clones, about two fifths seen once. CDR1 is MNHNS, CDR2 SASEGT, per germline. The CDR3 contains 14 residues. V shed 6 bases, J shed 9 bases, and the junction held 9 bases outside the gene matches. The receptor was derived from a young woman in good health. The sample comprised stem cell memory CD4+ T cells from blood. The chain joins TRBV6-1 to TRBJ2-1; 9 bases line up with TRBD1. CDR3 nucleotides: TGTGCCAGCAGCGCCGGGGACAGGGCCAGTGAGCAGTTCTTC. This translates into CASSAGDRASEQFF.